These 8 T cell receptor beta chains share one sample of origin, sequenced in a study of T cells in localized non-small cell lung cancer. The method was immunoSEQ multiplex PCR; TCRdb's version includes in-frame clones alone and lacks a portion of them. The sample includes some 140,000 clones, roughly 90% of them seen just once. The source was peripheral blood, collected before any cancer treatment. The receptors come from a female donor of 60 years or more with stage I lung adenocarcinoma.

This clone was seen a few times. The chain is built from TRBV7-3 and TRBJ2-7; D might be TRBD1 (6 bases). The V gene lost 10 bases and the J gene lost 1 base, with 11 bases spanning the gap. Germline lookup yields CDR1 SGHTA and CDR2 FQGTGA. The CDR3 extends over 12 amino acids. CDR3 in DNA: TGTGCCACTGGGACATATTCCTACGAGCAGTACTTC. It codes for CATGTYSYEQYF.

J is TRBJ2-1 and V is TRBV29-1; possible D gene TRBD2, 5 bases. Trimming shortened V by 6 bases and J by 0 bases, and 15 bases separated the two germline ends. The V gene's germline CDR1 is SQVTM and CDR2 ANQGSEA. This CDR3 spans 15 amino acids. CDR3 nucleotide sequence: TGCAGCGTCTGCATGAGCGGAAGCTCCTACAATGAGCAGTTCTTC. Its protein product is CSVCMSGSSYNEQFF.

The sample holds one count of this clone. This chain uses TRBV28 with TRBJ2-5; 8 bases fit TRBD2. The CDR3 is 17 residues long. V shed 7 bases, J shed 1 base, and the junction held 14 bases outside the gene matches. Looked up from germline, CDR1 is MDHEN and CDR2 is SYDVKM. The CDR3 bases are TGTGCCAGCAACGGGGGTAGAGGCGGGAGGCCCCAAGAGACCCAGTACTTC. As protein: CASNGGRGGRPQETQYF. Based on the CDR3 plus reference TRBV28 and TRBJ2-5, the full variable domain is DVKVTQSSRYLVKRTGEKVFLECVQDMDHENMFWYRQDPGLGLRLIYFSYDVKMKEKGDIPEGYSVSREKKERFSLILESASTNQTSMYLCASNGGRGGRPQETQYFGPGTRLLVL.

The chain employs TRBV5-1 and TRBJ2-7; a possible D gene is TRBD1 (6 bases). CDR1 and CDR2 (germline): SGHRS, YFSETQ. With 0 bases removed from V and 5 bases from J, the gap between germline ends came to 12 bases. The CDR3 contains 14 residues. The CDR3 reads CASSLDPGANEQYF. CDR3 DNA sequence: TGCGCCAGCAGCTTGGACCCAGGGGCAAACGAGCAGTACTTC.

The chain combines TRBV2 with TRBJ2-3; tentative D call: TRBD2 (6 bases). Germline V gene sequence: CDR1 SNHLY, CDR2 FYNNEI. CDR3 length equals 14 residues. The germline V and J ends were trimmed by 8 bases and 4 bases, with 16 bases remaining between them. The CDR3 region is CASGEGTSSDTQYF. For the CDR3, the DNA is TGTGCCAGCGGCGAGGGCACTAGCTCAGATACGCAGTATTTT.

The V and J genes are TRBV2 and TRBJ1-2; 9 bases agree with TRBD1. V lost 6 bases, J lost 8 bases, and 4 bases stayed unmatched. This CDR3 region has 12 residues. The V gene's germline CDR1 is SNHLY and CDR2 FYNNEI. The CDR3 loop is CASSGQGLGYTF. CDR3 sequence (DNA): TGTGCCAGCAGCGGACAGGGGTTGGGCTACACCTTC.

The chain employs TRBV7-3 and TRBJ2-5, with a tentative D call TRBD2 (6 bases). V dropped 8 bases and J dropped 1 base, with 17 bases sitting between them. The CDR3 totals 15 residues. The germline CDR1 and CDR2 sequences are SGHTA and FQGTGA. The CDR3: CASRLTPGLQETQYF. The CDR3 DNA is TGTGCCAGCCGACTAACCCCGGGACTCCAAGAGACCCAGTACTTC.

For the CDR3, the DNA is TGTGCCAGCAGCTTAGGAGGAACCGAGCAGTACTTC. Residues: CASSLGGTEQYF. V and J are TRBV11-2 and TRBJ2-7; D remains unclear. The germline V gene encodes CDR1 SGHAT and CDR2 FQNNGV. V was cut by 1 base and J by 6 bases, with 7 bases left in between. The CDR3 sequence is 12 residues long.